This T cell receptor (beta chain) came from a study of T cells in Graves' hyperthyroidism and ophthalmopathy. Study results and limitations: Most thyroid-expanded clonotypes above 0.001 were also found in blood. Ophthalmopathy was identified by the model a median around 6.3 months ahead of onset.

RNA transcripts provided the source from which TCR beta CDR3 regions were amplified. The HTBI primer set was used in a first-round RT-PCR of the TCR CDR3. TCRdb reanalysed the multiplex PCR reads using MiXCR and keeps one entry per CDR3 protein. The sample has nearly 750,000 distinct CDR3 sequences; around a third are singletons. As to this clonotype: Antigen: not known. A much larger clone differs from this one at a single base, so this may be a read error.

The authors obtained PBMCs from 7.5 to 10 ml of fresh peripheral blood. The CDR3 runs 16 residues. Per the germline V gene, CDR1 is SGDLS and CDR2 is YYNGEE. This chain connects TRBV9 to TRBJ1-2; weak D call: TRBD1 (5 bases). The TCR sequence derives from a woman aged 40 to 50 with Graves' hyperthyroidism. The material sequenced was blood. The CDR3 sequence: CASSALTPGENFGYTF. The DNA of the CDR3 is TGTGCCAGCAGCGCTTTAACACCGGGGGAGAACTTTGGCTACACCTTC.